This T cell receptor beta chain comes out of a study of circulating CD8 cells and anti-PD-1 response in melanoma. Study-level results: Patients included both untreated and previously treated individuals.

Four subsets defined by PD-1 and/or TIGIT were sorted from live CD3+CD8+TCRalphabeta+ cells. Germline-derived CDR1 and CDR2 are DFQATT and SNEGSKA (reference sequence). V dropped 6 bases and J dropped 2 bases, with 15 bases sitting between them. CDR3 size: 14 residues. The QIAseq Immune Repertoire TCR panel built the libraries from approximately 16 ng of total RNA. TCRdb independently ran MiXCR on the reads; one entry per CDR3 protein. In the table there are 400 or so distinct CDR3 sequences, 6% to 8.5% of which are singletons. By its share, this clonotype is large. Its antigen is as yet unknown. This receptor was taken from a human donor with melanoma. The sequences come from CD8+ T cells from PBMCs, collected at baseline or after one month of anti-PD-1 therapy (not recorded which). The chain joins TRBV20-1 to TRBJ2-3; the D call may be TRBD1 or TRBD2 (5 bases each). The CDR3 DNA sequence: TGCAGTGCAGCCCGGGACGAGGACACAGATACGCAGTATTTT. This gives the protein CSAARDEDTDTQYF.